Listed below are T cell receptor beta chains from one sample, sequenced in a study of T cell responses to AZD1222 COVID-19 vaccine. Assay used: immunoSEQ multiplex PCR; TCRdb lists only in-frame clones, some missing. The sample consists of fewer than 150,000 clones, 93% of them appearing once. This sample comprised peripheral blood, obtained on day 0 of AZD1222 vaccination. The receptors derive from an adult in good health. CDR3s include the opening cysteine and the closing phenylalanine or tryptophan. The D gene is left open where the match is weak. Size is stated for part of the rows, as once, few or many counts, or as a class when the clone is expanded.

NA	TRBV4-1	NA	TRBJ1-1	TGCGCCAGCAGTCCCGGGGGGGAGACTGAAGCTTTCTTT	CASSPGGETEAFF
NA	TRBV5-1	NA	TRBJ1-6	TGCGCCAGCAGCGACGCCGACGATTCACCCCTCCACTTT	CASSDADDSPLHF
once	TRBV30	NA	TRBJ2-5	TGTGCCTGGAGTAGGGACCAGGGAGAGACCCAGTACTTC	CAWSRDQGETQYF
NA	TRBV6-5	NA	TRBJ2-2	TGTGCCAGCAGTTACTGGGAGACGAACACCGGGGAGCTGTTTTTT	CASSYWETNTGELFF
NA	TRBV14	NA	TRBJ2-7	TGTGCCAGCAGCCAAGGACAGAATAGCTACGAGCAGTACTTC	CASSQGQNSYEQYF
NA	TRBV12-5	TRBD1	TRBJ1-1	TGTGCTAGTGGCGGGACAGCCGCGAACACTGAAGCTTTCTTT	CASGGTAANTEAFF
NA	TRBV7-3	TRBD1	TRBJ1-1	TGTGCCAGCAGCTCCCAGGGGGCGCCCACTGAAGCTTTCTTT	CASSSQGAPTEAFF
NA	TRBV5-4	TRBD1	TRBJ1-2	TGTGCCAGCAGCTTCGGACAGGGCTTTGGCGGCTACACCTTC	CASSFGQGFGGYTF
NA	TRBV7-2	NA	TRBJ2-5	TGTGCCAGCGTGGGGGAGACCCAGTACTTC	CASVGETQYF
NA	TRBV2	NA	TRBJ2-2	TGTGCCAGCAGTGAACTTGCCACCGGGGAGCTGTTTTTT	CASSELATGELFF
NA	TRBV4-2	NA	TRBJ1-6	TGTGCCAGCAGCCAAGAGTGGGGACCGCTCAATTCACCCCTCCACTTT	CASSQEWGPLNSPLHF
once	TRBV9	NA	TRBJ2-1	TGTGCCAGCAGCGGGGTACTTGGTGGGTACCAGTTCTTC	CASSGVLGGYQFF
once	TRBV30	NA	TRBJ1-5	TGTGCCTGGAGTGTCGGGGATTTTAGCAATCAGCCCCAGCATTTT	CAWSVGDFSNQPQHF
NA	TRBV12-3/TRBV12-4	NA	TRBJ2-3	TGTGCCAGCAGCCCCGGCACAGATACGCAGTATTTT	CASSPGTDTQYF
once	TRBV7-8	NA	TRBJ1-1	TGTGCCAGCAGCTTATTAGGGATAGGGAGACCTATGAACACTGAAGCTTTCTTT	CASSLLGIGRPMNTEAFF
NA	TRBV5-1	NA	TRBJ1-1	TGCGCCAGCAGCTTGAATGCTGATGAAGCTTTCTTT	CASSLNADEAFF
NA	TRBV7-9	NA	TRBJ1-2	TGTGCCAGCAGCTATCAGGGGACCTATGGCTACACCTTC	CASSYQGTYGYTF
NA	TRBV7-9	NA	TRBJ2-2	TGTGCCAGCAGGCCCCCCGGGACGGCGAACACCGGGGAGCTGTTTTTT	CASRPPGTANTGELFF
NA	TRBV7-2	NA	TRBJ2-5	TGTGCCAGCAGCTTCGGGACTGCTCTCCAAGAGACCCAGTACTTC	CASSFGTALQETQYF
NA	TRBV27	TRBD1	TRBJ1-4	TGTGCCAGCAGTCTACAGGGGGCGGGAGAAAAACTGTTTTTT	CASSLQGAGEKLFF
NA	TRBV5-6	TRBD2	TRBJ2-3	TGTGCCAGCAGCTTCATAGCGGGGGGCGTCGCAGATACGCAGTATTTT	CASSFIAGGVADTQYF
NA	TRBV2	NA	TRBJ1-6	TGTGCCAGCAGTGAGCGTCCGGCTCCCCTCCACTTT	CASSERPAPLHF
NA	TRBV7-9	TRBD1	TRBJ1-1	TGTGCCAGCAGCTTAGGACAGGGTGACACTGAAGCTTTCTTT	CASSLGQGDTEAFF
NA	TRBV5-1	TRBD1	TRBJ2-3	TGCGCCAGCACCTATCACGCCGGGACAGGGGGCTTGGATACGCAGTATTTT	CASTYHAGTGGLDTQYF
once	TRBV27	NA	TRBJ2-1	TGTGCCAGCAGTTTGCCGGGGGACAATGAGCAGTTCTTC	CASSLPGDNEQFF
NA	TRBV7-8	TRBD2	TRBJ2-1	TGTGCCAGCAGCTTAGGACTAGCGGGGCTACATGGGGGGCCGAGCTCCTACAATGAGCAGTTCTTC	CASSLGLAGLHGGPSSYNEQFF
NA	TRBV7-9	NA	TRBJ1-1	TGTGCCAGCAGCTTATCTCGGACTGAAGCTTTCTTT	CASSLSRTEAFF
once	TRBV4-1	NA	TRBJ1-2	TGCGCCAGCAGCCAAAGAGACCACTATGGCTACACCTTC	CASSQRDHYGYTF
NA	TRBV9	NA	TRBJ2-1	TGTGCCAGCAGCGTAGCGGCCAGTTACAATGAGCAGTTCTTC	CASSVAASYNEQFF
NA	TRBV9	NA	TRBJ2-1	TGTGCCAGCAGCGTATTGGGCAGAACTAGCTCCTACAATGAGCAGTTCTTC	CASSVLGRTSSYNEQFF
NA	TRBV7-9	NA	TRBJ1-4	TGTGCCAGCAGTTTTCCAGACGCGGGCTTACTTGAAAAACTGTTTTTT	CASSFPDAGLLEKLFF
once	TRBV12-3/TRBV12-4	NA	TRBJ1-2	TGTGCCAGCAGGCCTACTAACTATGGCTACACCTTC	CASRPTNYGYTF